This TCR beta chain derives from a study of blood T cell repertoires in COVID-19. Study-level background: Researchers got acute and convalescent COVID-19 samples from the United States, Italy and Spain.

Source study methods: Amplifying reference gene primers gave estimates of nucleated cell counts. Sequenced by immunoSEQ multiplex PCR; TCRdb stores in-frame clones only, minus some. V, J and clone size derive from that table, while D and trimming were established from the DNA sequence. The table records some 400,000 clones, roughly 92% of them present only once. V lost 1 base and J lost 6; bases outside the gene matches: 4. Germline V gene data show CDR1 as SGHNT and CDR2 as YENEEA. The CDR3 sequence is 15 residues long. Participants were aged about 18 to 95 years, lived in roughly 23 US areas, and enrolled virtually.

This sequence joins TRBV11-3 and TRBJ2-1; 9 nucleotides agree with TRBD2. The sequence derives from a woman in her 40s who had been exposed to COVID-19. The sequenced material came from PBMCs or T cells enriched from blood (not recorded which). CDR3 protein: CASSLGAAGGNEQFF. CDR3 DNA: TGTGCCAGCAGCTTAGGGGCAGCGGGAGGCAATGAGCAGTTCTTC.